This T cell receptor beta chain derives from a study of blood T cell repertoires in COVID-19. Study summary: Nucleic acid was either cDNA or gDNA, and it came from T cells, B-cell-depleted T cells, or PBMCs.

Per the study methods: Amplification with reference gene primers provided the estimates of nucleated cell counts. The repertoire was sequenced with immunoSEQ multiplex PCR; TCRdb's copy has only in-frame clones and lacks some. The V and J calls and clone size come from that table; D and trimming were worked out from the DNA. This sample carries 60,000 to 90,000 clones, 80% to 95% of them seen once, and the ten largest clones take less than 0.8%. In germline, CDR1 is SGHTA, CDR2 FQGNSA. The CDR3 spans 14 residues. V gave up 7 bases and J gave up 9 bases; unmatched junction bases: 12. The sequence came from a woman older than 75 with acute or convalescent COVID-19. The chain links TRBV7-2 to TRBJ2-3; 8 bases agree with TRBD2. Sequencing was performed on peripheral blood. CDR3 nucleotide sequence: TGTGCCAGCACTGATACGGGAGGGCGTGGGACGCAGTATTTT. It specifies CASTDTGGRGTQYF.